The rows below give T cell receptor beta chains drawn from one sample of a study of blood T cell repertoires in COVID-19. Produced via immunoSEQ multiplex PCR; TCRdb's table is partial and in-frame only. The table records approximately 90,000 clones, 70% to 90% of them present only once. Source material: peripheral blood. All receptors come from a human donor in a cohort sampled during active COVID-19. CDR3s include the opening cysteine and the closing phenylalanine or tryptophan. A D gene is named only where the DNA matches it firmly. Clone size, where shown, is once, few, many, or a class for clones that have expanded.

clone size	J gene	V gene	D gene	CDR3 protein	CDR3 DNA
-	TRBJ2-2	TRBV2	TRBD1	CASSFDRGDTGELFF	TGTGCCAGCAGTTTTGACAGGGGGGACACCGGGGAGCTGTTTTTT
-	TRBJ1-4	TRBV5-6	-	CASSIGQPNEKLFF	TGTGCCAGCAGCATAGGACAGCCAAATGAAAAACTGTTTTTT
-	TRBJ1-5	TRBV12-3/TRBV12-4	-	CASSLRGFQPQHF	TGTGCCAGCAGTTTAAGGGGCTTTCAGCCCCAGCATTTT
-	TRBJ1-2	TRBV5-4	TRBD1	CASSRGQENYYGYTF	TGTGCCAGCAGCCGCGGACAGGAAAACTACTATGGCTACACCTTC
-	TRBJ2-1	TRBV7-2	TRBD1	CASSWTGNEQFF	TGTGCCAGCAGCTGGACAGGGAATGAGCAGTTCTTC
few	TRBJ1-5	TRBV5-1	-	CASSFGPGRNQPQHF	TGCGCCAGCAGCTTTGGTCCGGGGAGAAATCAGCCCCAGCATTTT
once	TRBJ2-1	TRBV5-1	TRBD2	CASSFTILAGMNNEQFF	TGCGCCAGCAGCTTCACTATACTAGCGGGGATGAACAATGAGCAGTTCTTC
-	TRBJ2-1	TRBV6-6	-	CASSPLLYNEQFF	TGTGCCAGCAGCCCTTTATTATACAATGAGCAGTTCTTC
-	TRBJ1-2	TRBV6-5	-	CASRQQANYGYTF	TGTGCCAGCAGACAACAGGCTAACTATGGCTACACCTTC
-	TRBJ2-7	TRBV5-1	TRBD1	CASSPWDSSYEQYF	TGCGCCAGCAGCCCCTGGGACAGCTCCTACGAGCAGTACTTC
few	TRBJ1-5	TRBV4-1	TRBD1	CASSQGQGRNQPQHF	TGCGCCAGCAGCCAAGGACAGGGGAGAAATCAGCCCCAGCATTTT
-	TRBJ1-5	TRBV10-3	TRBD1	CAISESTGGNQPQHF	TGTGCCATCAGTGAGTCCACAGGGGGCAATCAGCCCCAGCATTTT
few	TRBJ1-6	TRBV5-1	TRBD1	CASSLEGQINSPLHF	TGCGCCAGCAGCTTGGAGGGACAGATTAATTCACCCCTCCACTTT
-	TRBJ1-5	TRBV28	TRBD1	CASSPGQGNQPQHF	TGTGCCAGCAGCCCTGGACAGGGAAATCAGCCCCAGCATTTT
-	TRBJ1-3	TRBV7-8	TRBD1	CASSSGQAGRTIYF	TGTGCCAGCAGCTCGGGACAGGCGGGCCGCACCATATATTTT
-	TRBJ1-5	TRBV30	-	CAWSTQGNQPQHF	TGTGCCTGGAGCACACAGGGAAATCAGCCCCAGCATTTT
-	TRBJ2-5	TRBV5-1	-	CASGEEYGAQETQYF	TGCGCCAGCGGGGAGGAGTATGGAGCCCAAGAGACCCAGTACTTC
-	TRBJ1-5	TRBV13	-	CASSQGGGVGKGSPQHF	TGTGCCAGCAGTCAAGGCGGGGGGGTCGGGAAAGGATCGCCCCAGCATTTT
-	TRBJ2-3	TRBV11-2	TRBD2	CASGSWEGPTDTQYF	TGTGCCAGCGGATCATGGGAGGGACCCACAGATACGCAGTATTTT
-	TRBJ2-7	TRBV7-2	-	CASSLVSYEQYF	TGTGCCAGCAGCTTAGTGAGCTACGAGCAGTACTTC
-	TRBJ2-7	TRBV6-1	-	CASSEARGSYEQYF	TGTGCCAGCAGTGAAGCACGGGGGAGCTACGAGCAGTACTTC
-	TRBJ2-5	TRBV6-1	-	CASSGLTGKEGGTQYF	TGTGCCAGCAGTGGCCTGACAGGGAAAGAGGGGGGGACCCAGTACTTC
-	TRBJ1-1	TRBV5-1	-	CASSLGRAGPNTEAFF	TGCGCCAGCAGCTTGGGGAGGGCAGGGCCGAACACTGAAGCTTTCTTT
-	TRBJ2-3	TRBV4-3	-	CASSPQSGGTSTDTQYF	TGCGCCAGCAGTCCTCAAAGTGGCGGAACTAGCACAGATACGCAGTATTTT
-	TRBJ1-2	TRBV30	-	CAWFPGGQSYGYTF	TGTGCCTGGTTCCCGGGAGGCCAATCCTATGGCTACACCTTC
-	TRBJ1-3	TRBV28	-	CASSLDSNSGNTIYF	TGTGCCAGCAGTCTAGACAGCAACTCTGGAAACACCATATATTTT
-	TRBJ2-5	TRBV5-4	-	CASSLAGQMKETQYF	TGTGCCAGCAGCTTGGCTGGACAGATGAAAGAGACCCAGTACTTC
once	TRBJ2-7	TRBV2	-	CASSESQGSYEQYF	TGTGCCAGCAGTGAAAGTCAGGGATCTTACGAGCAGTACTTC
-	TRBJ2-1	TRBV11-3	TRBD1	CASSYDDRGGNEQFF	TGTGCCAGCAGCTACGATGACAGGGGTGGGAATGAGCAGTTCTTC
-	TRBJ1-3	TRBV19	TRBD1	CASSIDVEGARRNTIYF	TGTGCCAGTAGTATAGATGTGGAGGGGGCGCGAAGAAACACCATATATTTT
-	TRBJ2-3	TRBV5-1	-	CASSWRGPADTQYF	TGCGCCAGCAGCTGGCGGGGGCCAGCGGATACGCAGTATTTT
-	TRBJ2-3	TRBV24-1	-	CATSDAKERTDTQYF	TGTGCCACCAGTGACGCAAAGGAGCGCACAGATACGCAGTATTTT
-	TRBJ1-4	TRBV11-2	TRBD1	CASSRLPGQITTNEKLFF	TGTGCCAGCAGCAGACTACCGGGACAGATTACAACTAATGAAAAACTGTTTTTT
few	TRBJ1-3	TRBV5-1	-	CASSLTLNRAGSGNTIYF	TGCGCCAGCAGCTTGACCCTGAACAGGGCCGGGTCTGGAAACACCATATATTTT
once	TRBJ1-1	TRBV6-5	-	CASSYPPTTGNTEAFF	TGTGCCAGCAGTTACCCCCCGACGACAGGGAACACTGAAGCTTTCTTT
-	TRBJ2-5	TRBV7-3	-	CASSKGGASGTQYF	TGTGCCAGCAGCAAAGGGGGAGCTAGCGGGACCCAGTACTTC